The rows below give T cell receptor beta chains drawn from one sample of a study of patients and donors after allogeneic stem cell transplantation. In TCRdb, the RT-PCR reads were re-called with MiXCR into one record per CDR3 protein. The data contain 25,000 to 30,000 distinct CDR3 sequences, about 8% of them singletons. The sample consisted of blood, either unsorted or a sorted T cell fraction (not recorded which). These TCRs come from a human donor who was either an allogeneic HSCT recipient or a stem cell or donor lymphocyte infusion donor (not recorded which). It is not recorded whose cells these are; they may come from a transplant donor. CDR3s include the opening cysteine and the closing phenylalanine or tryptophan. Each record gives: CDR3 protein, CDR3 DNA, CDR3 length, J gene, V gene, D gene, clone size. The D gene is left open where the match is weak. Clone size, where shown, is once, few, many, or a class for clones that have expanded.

CDR3: CASSLQGAAKNIQYF; DNA: TGCGCCAGCAGCCTACAGGGGGCAGCCAAAAACATTCAGTACTTC; length: 15; J: TRBJ2-4; V: TRBV5-1; D: TRBD1; size: medium-sized
CDR3: CASSGMGLAKSGETQYF; DNA: TGTGCCAGCAGCGGGATGGGACTAGCCAAGTCAGGGGAGACCCAGTACTTC; length: 17; J: TRBJ2-5; V: TRBV9; D: TRBD2; size: NA
CDR3: CASSFGTGGDEQYF; DNA: TGCGCCAGCAGCTTCGGGACAGGGGGGGACGAGCAGTACTTC; length: 14; J: TRBJ2-7; V: TRBV5-1; D: TRBD1; size: many
CDR3: CASSQEYRRNTEAFF; DNA: TGTGCCAGCAGCCAAGAGTACAGGAGGAACACTGAAGCTTTCTTT; length: 15; J: TRBJ1-1; V: TRBV4-2; D: NA; size: many
CDR3: CATSRGQGYAEQYF; DNA: TGTGCCACCAGCAGAGGGCAGGGTTATGCCGAGCAGTACTTC; length: 14; J: TRBJ2-7; V: TRBV15; D: NA; size: few
CDR3: CASSLEGLASSYNEQFF; DNA: TGTGCCAGCAGCCTAGAGGGACTTGCGAGCTCCTACAATGAGCAGTTCTTC; length: 17; J: TRBJ2-1; V: TRBV3-1; D: NA; size: many
CDR3: CASSEGPYTEAFF; DNA: TGTGCCAGCAGTGAAGGGCCTTACACTGAAGCTTTCTTT; length: 13; J: TRBJ1-1; V: TRBV6-1; D: NA; size: few
CDR3: CASSQNLGKTEAFF; DNA: TGTGCCAGCAGTCAAAACCTAGGAAAAACTGAAGCTTTCTTT; length: 14; J: TRBJ1-1; V: TRBV9; D: NA; size: NA
CDR3: CASSPVRAGGSTGELFF; DNA: TGTGCCAGCTCACCGGTTCGAGCGGGAGGTAGCACCGGGGAGCTGTTTTTT; length: 17; J: TRBJ2-2; V: TRBV18; D: TRBD2; size: many
CDR3: CASSNWATGYTF; DNA: TGTGCCAGTAGTAATTGGGCCACGGGCTACACCTTC; length: 12; J: TRBJ1-2; V: TRBV19; D: NA; size: many